The rows below give T cell receptor beta chains drawn from one sample of a study of blood T cell repertoires in COVID-19. The assay was immunoSEQ multiplex PCR, and TCRdb's table has in-frame clones only and misses some. The table has approximately 100,000 clones, about 85% seen once. Sequences were obtained from peripheral blood. The receptor set was obtained from a human donor in a cohort sampled during active COVID-19. Each CDR3 is given with its conserved first and last residue. D genes are given only for firm matches. Some rows mark clone size as missing; the rest say once, few, many or name a class of expanded clone.

>TRBJ2-7|TRBV3-1/TRBV3-2|.|.
TGTGCCAGCAGTCAAGGGACTGCCAGCTACGAGCAGTACTTC
CASSQGTASYEQYF
>TRBJ1-4|TRBV18|.|few
TGTGCCAGCTCACCCGCGGGGGGCGACAGAAAGGGAAAACTGTTTTTT
CASSPAGGDRKGKLFF
>TRBJ1-4|TRBV3-1/TRBV3-2|.|.
TGTGCCAGCAGCACCCGGGACACCTCTAATGAAAAACTGTTTTTT
CASSTRDTSNEKLFF
>TRBJ1-6|TRBV9|.|few
TGTGCCAGCAGCCCCCAGGTGGGGGGGCAGGATTCACCCCTCCACTTT
CASSPQVGGQDSPLHF
>TRBJ1-2|TRBV7-9|.|.
TGTGCCAGCAGCTTGAGGCGGGATTATGGCTACACCTTC
CASSLRRDYGYTF
>TRBJ1-2|TRBV6-5|TRBD1|.
TGTGCCAGCAGTCGGGGGGACAGGGGCGACTATGGCTACACCTTC
CASSRGDRGDYGYTF
>TRBJ2-7|TRBV4-1|.|.
TGCGCCAGCAGTCCCGGACTAATCTACGAGCAGTACTTC
CASSPGLIYEQYF
>TRBJ1-6|TRBV2|TRBD1|once
TGTGCCAGCAGTACAGACAGGGCAGGGTCCTATAATTCACCCCTCCACTTT
CASSTDRAGSYNSPLHF
>TRBJ2-2|TRBV30|TRBD1|.
TGTGCCTGGGAACCGGGACAGGGGGCTGCCGGGGAGCTGTTTTTT
CAWEPGQGAAGELFF
>TRBJ2-7|TRBV7-6|.|.
TGTGCCAGCAGCTTAGAGGCCGGGAGCTCCTACGAGCAGTACTTC
CASSLEAGSSYEQYF
>TRBJ2-3|TRBV5-1|.|few
TGCGCCAGCAGCTTTGACTGGGATACGCAGTATTTT
CASSFDWDTQYF
>TRBJ2-3|TRBV6-6|TRBD2|once
TGTGCCAGCAGTTATCCGACTAGCGGGACTTCAGATACGCAGTATTTT
CASSYPTSGTSDTQYF
>TRBJ1-1|TRBV7-3|.|.
TGTGCCAGCAGCGTTCAGGGGAACACTGAAGCTTTCTTT
CASSVQGNTEAFF
>TRBJ2-5|TRBV27|.|.
TGTGCCAGCAGCGTCGCTAGCGACGAGACCCAGTACTTC
CASSVASDETQYF
>TRBJ2-1|TRBV29-1|TRBD1|.
TGCAGCGTGGCCAGGGGGTCTGGCAATGAGCAGTTCTTC
CSVARGSGNEQFF